This TCR beta chain stems from a study of blood T cell repertoires in COVID-19. Study-level background: Spain, Italy and the United States supplied samples that represented acute and convalescent COVID-19.

How the authors handled the data: Reference gene primer amplification yielded estimated nucleated cell counts. Sequencing was performed with immunoSEQ multiplex PCR; in TCRdb, only in-frame clones are kept and a portion is missing. The DNA gave D and trimming, while V, J and clone size come from that table. The data contain some 42,000 clones, around 90% of them singletons. The TCR was taken from a human donor in a cohort sampled during active COVID-19. What was sequenced was peripheral blood.

DNA of the CDR3: TGTGCCAGCTCACCACCTAGGACAGGCCAAGAGACCCAGTACTTC. This gives the protein CASSPPRTGQETQYF. The chain is built from TRBV18 and TRBJ2-5; 7 bases line up with TRBD1. CDR1 and CDR2 (germline): KGHSH, LQKENI. The CDR3 length is 15 residues. V was clipped by 0 bases and J by 1 base; unmatched bases: 2.